Following are 2 T cell receptor beta chains from one sample sequenced in a study of cytomegalovirus exposure and HLA in healthy donors (dated by TCRdb to about 2017). Libraries came from the immunoSEQ multiplex PCR assay. The multiplex PCR relied on a mix of 60 forward primers for TCR Vbeta segments and 13 reverse primers for TCR Jbeta segments. As stored in TCRdb, this immuneACCESS dataset retains in-frame rearrangements with V and J assigned. A fraction of the clones does not appear; measured against another copy, unresolved V genes explain less than half of the discrepancy, and the remainder lacks a known reason. In this sample the table shows 210,000 or so clones, roughly 76% of which occur a single time. Over 2% of the sample rests with the top ten. Sequencing input: PBMCs. These receptors originate from a woman in her twenties or thirties in good health and CMV-seropositive.

The chain carries TRBV20-1 and TRBJ1-2, with D perhaps TRBD1 (5 bases). Germline assignment: CDR1 DFQATT and CDR2 SNEGSKA (reference sequence). V was clipped by 4 bases and J by 3 bases, with 6 bases between them. The CDR3 loop spans 11 amino acids. DNA of the CDR3: TGCAGTGCTACAGGGTACTATGGCTACACCTTC. Amino acid sequence: CSATGYYGYTF.

The chain uses TRBV25-1 and TRBJ1-4; no reliable D call. CDR1 MGHDK and CDR2 SYGVNS come from the germline V gene. The V and J ends lost 1 base and 6 bases respectively, with 3 bases between them. The CDR3 has 12 residues. In DNA form, the CDR3 reads TGTGCCAGCAGTGAATCTCATGAAAAACTGTTTTTT. It encodes CASSESHEKLFF.